These T cell receptor beta chains were read from a single sample in a study of CD4 T cells in relation to SARS-CoV-2 and coronaviruses. No antigen is known for these receptors. Sequenced by immunoSEQ multiplex PCR; TCRdb stores in-frame clones only, minus some. The table has about 37,000 clones, less than 85% seen once; the top ten hold 4.5%. The sequenced sample was naive CD4+ T cells from PBMCs, cultured in vitro. These receptors all stem from an adult with COVID-19. Both conserved end residues are part of each CDR3. D genes are given only for firm matches. Size values are once, few and many counts, or a class for expanded clones, and some rows have none.

clone_size	v_call	j_call	d_call	cdr3_nt	cdr3_aa
-	TRBV25-1	TRBJ1-1	-	TGTGCCAGCAGTGAATCTCTGGCGAACACTGAAGCTTTCTTT	CASSESLANTEAFF
-	TRBV5-6	TRBJ2-7	-	TGTGCCAGCAGCTTGGTAGGCAGTCAAACAGTCGAGCAGTACTTC	CASSLVGSQTVEQYF
-	TRBV7-2	TRBJ2-1	-	TGTGCCAGCAGCTTTGTTAGCTCCTACAATGAGCAGTTCTTC	CASSFVSSYNEQFF
-	TRBV5-5	TRBJ2-3	TRBD2	TGTGCCAGCACAGCGGGAGGGACTAGCACAGATACGCAGTATTTT	CASTAGGTSTDTQYF
-	TRBV6-5	TRBJ2-7	TRBD1	TGTGCCAGCAGTTCGACCTTGACAGGGGGCGATCCCGAGCAGTACTTC	CASSSTLTGGDPEQYF
-	TRBV7-3	TRBJ2-2	-	TGTGCCAGCAGCTTCAAGGGGACCGGGGAGCTGTTTTTT	CASSFKGTGELFF
-	TRBV21-1	TRBJ2-7	-	TGTGCCAGAGAAGGGTCCAAGCCGTACTTC	CAREGSKPYF
-	TRBV14	TRBJ1-2	-	TGTGCCAGCAGCCAAATGAACAGGGATGGCTACACCTTC	CASSQMNRDGYTF
-	TRBV6-5	TRBJ2-7	-	TGTGCTAGCAGTTACTCCAGGGATGGGGCGTACGAGCAGTACTTC	CASSYSRDGAYEQYF
once	TRBV7-3	TRBJ2-3	-	TGTGCCAGCAGCTTAACCCGGTGGGGAACTAGCACAGATACGCAGTATTTT	CASSLTRWGTSTDTQYF
-	TRBV7-9	TRBJ2-1	TRBD2	TGTGCCAGCAGCTTAGTTTCGGGACTAGGGATAGATGAGCAGTTCTTC	CASSLVSGLGIDEQFF
-	TRBV29-1	TRBJ2-7	TRBD1	TGCAGCGTGATGTGGGACAGCTACGAGCAGTACTTC	CSVMWDSYEQYF
-	TRBV11-2	TRBJ2-5	TRBD2	TGTGCCAGCAGCCCAAGCGGGACCCAAGAGACCCAGTACTTC	CASSPSGTQETQYF
few	TRBV6-1	TRBJ2-7	-	TGTGCCAGCAGTGAAGGTGGGACGACTTTTTACGAGCAGTACTTC	CASSEGGTTFYEQYF
-	TRBV2	TRBJ1-6	-	TGTGCCAGCACCGAGTGGAGGAATTCACCCCTCCACTTT	CASTEWRNSPLHF
-	TRBV6-2/TRBV6-3	TRBJ2-7	-	TGTGCCAGCAGTTACCCCGACAGGGGAGGGGAGTACTTC	CASSYPDRGGEYF
-	TRBV5-1	TRBJ2-7	TRBD2	TGCGCCAGCAGCTTGGTAGGGACTATAACATCCTACGAGCAGTACTTC	CASSLVGTITSYEQYF
-	TRBV30	TRBJ2-5	TRBD2	TGTGCCTGGAGTGGGGGGGGACCCCAAGAGACCCAGTACTTC	CAWSGGGPQETQYF
-	TRBV6-5	TRBJ2-3	TRBD1	TGTGCCAGCAGTACAGGGGTTCCAGCAGATACGCAGTATTTT	CASSTGVPADTQYF
-	TRBV6-5	TRBJ2-5	TRBD2	TGTGCCAGCAGTTACTCGTCGCCTGCGGGAGGAGAGACCCAGTACTTC	CASSYSSPAGGETQYF
-	TRBV11-3	TRBJ2-5	TRBD1	TGTGCCAGCAGCCGACAGGGGACGGAACAAGAGACCCAGTACTTC	CASSRQGTEQETQYF
-	TRBV2	TRBJ1-4	-	TGTGCCAGCAGTGGGGAGGGGAGCTACGAAAAACTGTTTTTT	CASSGEGSYEKLFF
-	TRBV18	TRBJ2-2	-	TGTGCCAGCTCACCAATGGACAGCACCGGGGAGCTGTTTTTT	CASSPMDSTGELFF
-	TRBV28	TRBJ2-7	TRBD1	TGTGCCAGCGAGACAGGGGGGGGGATAGAGTACGAGCAGTACTTC	CASETGGGIEYEQYF
-	TRBV7-3	TRBJ1-4	-	TGTGCCAGCAGCTCCCAAGCGTCGGGGGTGCGGAAACTGTTTTTT	CASSSQASGVRKLFF
-	TRBV30	TRBJ2-7	-	TGTGCCTGGAGCCGGACACTGTACGAGCAGTACTTC	CAWSRTLYEQYF
-	TRBV5-1	TRBJ2-5	-	TGCGCCAGCAGCTTGGTCGGCAGCGAAGAGACCCAGTACTTC	CASSLVGSEETQYF
once	TRBV6-4	TRBJ1-1	TRBD1	TGTGCCAGCAGTGACTCACCAGGGGGGAACACTGAAGCTTTCTTT	CASSDSPGGNTEAFF
-	TRBV6-1	TRBJ2-5	-	TGTGCCAGCAGTGAAAGGACGAGCAAAGAGACCCAGTACTTC	CASSERTSKETQYF